Listed here is a single T cell receptor (beta chain). TCRdb re-derived calls from the 5' RACE reads in MiXCR, one entry per CDR3 protein. The sample lists about 580,000 distinct CDR3 sequences; 17% were seen once. The sample originates from a study of T cells after yellow fever vaccination. The source was PBMCs, collected 4 to 5 days after the first yellow fever vaccination. The receptor comes from a man younger than 35 who received the YFV17D yellow fever vaccine.

CDR3 coding DNA: TGTGCCAGCGGCCGGGACGGGTCCTACGAGCAGTACTTC. Translation: CASGRDGSYEQYF. The V gene is TRBV27, the J gene TRBJ2-7; D may match TRBD1 or TRBD2 (5 bases each). Trimming took off 8 bases at V and 1 base at J, with 12 bases between the two ends. In germline, CDR1 is MNHEY, CDR2 SMNVEV (reference sequence). This CDR3 has 13 amino acids.